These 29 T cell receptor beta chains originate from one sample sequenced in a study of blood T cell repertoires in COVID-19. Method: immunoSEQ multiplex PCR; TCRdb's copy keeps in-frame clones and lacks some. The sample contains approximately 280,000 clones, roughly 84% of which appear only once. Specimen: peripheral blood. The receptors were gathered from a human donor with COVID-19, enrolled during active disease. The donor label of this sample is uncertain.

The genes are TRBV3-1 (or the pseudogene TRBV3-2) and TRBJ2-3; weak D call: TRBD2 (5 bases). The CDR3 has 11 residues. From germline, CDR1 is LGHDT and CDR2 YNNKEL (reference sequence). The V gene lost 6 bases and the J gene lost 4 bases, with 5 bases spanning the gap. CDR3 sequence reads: CASRLADTQYF. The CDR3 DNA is TGTGCCAGCAGACTAGCAGATACGCAGTATTTT.

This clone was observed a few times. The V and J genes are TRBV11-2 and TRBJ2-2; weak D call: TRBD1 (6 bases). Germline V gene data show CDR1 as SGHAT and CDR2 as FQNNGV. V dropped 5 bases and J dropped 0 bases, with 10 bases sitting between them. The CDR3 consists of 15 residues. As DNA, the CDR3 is TGTGCCAGCAGCCGGACAGTAACGAACACCGGGGAGCTGTTTTTT. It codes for CASSRTVTNTGELFF.

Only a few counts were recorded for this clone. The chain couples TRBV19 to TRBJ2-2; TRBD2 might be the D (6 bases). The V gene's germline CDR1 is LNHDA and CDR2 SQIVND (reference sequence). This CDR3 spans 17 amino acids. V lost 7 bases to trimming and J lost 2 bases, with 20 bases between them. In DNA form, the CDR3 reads TGTGCCAGTAACACGAAAATACGGGAGCCTAACACCGGGGAGCTGTTTTTT. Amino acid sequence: CASNTKIREPNTGELFF. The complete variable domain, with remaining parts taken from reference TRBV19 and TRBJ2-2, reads DGGITQSPKYLFRKEGQNVTLSCEQNLNHDAMYWYRQDPGQGLRLIYYSQIVNDFQKGDIAEGYSVSREKKESFPLTVTSAQKNPTAFYLCASNTKIREPNTGELFFGEGSRLTVL.

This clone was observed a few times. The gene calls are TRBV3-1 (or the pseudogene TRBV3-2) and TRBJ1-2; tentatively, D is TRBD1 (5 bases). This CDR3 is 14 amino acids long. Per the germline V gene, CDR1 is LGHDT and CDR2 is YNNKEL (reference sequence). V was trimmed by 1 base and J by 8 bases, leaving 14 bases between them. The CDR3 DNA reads TGTGCCAGCAGCCAAGGGTCAGGGCGAATCGGCTACACCTTC. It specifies CASSQGSGRIGYTF.

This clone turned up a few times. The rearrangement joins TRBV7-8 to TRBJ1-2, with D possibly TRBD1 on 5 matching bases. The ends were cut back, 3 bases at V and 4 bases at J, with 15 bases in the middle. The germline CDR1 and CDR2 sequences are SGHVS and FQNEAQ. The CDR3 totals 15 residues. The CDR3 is CASSFQSGGGYGYTF. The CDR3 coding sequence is TGTGCCAGCAGCTTTCAATCCGGCGGGGGCTATGGCTACACCTTC.

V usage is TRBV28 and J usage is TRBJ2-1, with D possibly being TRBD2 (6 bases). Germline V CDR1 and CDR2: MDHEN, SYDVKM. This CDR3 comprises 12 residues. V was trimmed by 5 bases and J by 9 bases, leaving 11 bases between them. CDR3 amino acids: CASSTGGSEQFF. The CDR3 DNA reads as TGTGCCAGCAGTACCGGGGGTAGTGAGCAGTTCTTC.

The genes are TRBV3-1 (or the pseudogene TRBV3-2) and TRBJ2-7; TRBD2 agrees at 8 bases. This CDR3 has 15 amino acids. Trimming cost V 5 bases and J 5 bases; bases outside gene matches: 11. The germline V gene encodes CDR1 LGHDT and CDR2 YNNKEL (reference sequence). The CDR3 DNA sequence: TGTGCCAGCAGCTACAATCGACTAGCGAGGGACGAGCAGTACTTC. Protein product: CASSYNRLARDEQYF.

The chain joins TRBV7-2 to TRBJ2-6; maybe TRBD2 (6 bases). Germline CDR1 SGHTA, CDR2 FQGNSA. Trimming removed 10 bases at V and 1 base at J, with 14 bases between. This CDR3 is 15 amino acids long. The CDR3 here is CATPGRGSGANVLTF. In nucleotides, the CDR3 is TGTGCCACCCCAGGGCGGGGATCTGGGGCCAACGTCCTGACTTTC.

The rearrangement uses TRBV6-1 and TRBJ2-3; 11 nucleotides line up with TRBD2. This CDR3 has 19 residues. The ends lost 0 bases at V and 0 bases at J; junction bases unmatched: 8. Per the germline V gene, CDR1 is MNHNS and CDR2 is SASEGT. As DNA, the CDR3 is TGTGCCAGCAGTGAAGCGCTCCTAGCGGGAGGCCCTAGCACAGATACGCAGTATTTT. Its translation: CASSEALLAGGPSTDTQYF.

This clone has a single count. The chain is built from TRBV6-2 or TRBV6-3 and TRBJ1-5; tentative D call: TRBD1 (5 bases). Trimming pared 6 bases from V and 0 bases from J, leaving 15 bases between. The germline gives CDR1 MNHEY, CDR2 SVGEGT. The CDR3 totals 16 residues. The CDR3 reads CASSQPPGGSNQPQHF. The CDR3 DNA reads TGTGCCAGCAGCCAGCCCCCCGGGGGTAGCAATCAGCCCCAGCATTTT.

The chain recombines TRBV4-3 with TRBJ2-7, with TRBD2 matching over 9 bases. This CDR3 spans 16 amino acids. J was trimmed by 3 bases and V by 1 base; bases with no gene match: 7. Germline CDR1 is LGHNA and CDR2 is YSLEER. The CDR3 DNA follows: TGCGCCAGCAGCCAAGGGGATTTAGCGGGAGTCTACGAGCAGTACTTC. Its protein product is CASSQGDLAGVYEQYF.

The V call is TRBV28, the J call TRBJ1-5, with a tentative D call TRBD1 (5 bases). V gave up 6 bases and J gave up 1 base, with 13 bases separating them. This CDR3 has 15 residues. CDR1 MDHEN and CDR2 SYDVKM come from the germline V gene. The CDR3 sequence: CASSPGGSSNQPQHF. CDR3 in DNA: TGTGCCAGCAGCCCCGGGGGGTCCAGCAATCAGCCCCAGCATTTT.

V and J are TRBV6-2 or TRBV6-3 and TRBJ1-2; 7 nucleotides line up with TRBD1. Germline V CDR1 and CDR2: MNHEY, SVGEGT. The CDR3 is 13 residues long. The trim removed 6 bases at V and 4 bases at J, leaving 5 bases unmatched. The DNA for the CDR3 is TGTGCCAGCAGCCCCGACAGGGCCTATGGCTACACCTTC. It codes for CASSPDRAYGYTF.

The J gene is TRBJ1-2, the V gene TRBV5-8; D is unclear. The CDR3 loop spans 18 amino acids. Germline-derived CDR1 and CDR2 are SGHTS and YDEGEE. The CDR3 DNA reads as TGTGCTATGGAAAGCCAACAGATCCTTGGGCCCCTGACATATGGCTACACCTTC. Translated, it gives CAMESQQILGPLTYGYTF.

The CDR3 here is CASSRGLDGGEQFF. CDR3 in DNA: TGTGCCAGCAGCCGAGGACTAGATGGGGGTGAGCAGTTCTTC. The chain couples TRBV5-4 to TRBJ2-1; 7 positions agree with TRBD2. The CDR3 sequence is 14 residues long. Germline lookup yields CDR1 SGHNT and CDR2 YYREEE (reference sequence). Losses at the gene ends were 4 bases for V and 9 bases for J; bases not matched to a gene: 10. Looking up the rest from reference TRBV5-4 and TRBJ2-1 gives the full variable domain: ETGVTQSPTHLIKTRGQQVTLRCSSQSGHNTVSWYQQALGQGPQFIFQYYREEENGRGNFPPRFSGLQFPNYSSELNVNALELDDSALYLCASSRGLDGGEQFFGPGTRLTVL.

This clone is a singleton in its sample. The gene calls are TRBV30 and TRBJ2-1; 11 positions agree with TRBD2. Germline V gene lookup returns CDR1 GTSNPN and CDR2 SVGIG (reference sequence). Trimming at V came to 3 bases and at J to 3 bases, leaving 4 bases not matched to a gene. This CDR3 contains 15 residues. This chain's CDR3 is CAWRPGLAGYNEQFF. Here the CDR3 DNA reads TGTGCCTGGAGGCCAGGACTAGCGGGCTACAATGAGCAGTTCTTC.

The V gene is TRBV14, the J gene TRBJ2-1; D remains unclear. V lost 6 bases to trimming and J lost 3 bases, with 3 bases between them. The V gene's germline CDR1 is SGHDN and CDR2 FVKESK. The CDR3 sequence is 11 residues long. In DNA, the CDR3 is TGTGCCAGCAGTATCTACAATGAGCAGTTCTTC. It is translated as CASSIYNEQFF.

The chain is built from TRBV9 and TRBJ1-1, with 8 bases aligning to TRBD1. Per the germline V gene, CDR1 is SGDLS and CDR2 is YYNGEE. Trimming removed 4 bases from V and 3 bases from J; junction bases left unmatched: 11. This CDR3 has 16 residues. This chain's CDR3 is CASSPGGARVDTEAFF. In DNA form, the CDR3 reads TGTGCCAGCAGCCCAGGGGGCGCACGAGTGGACACTGAAGCTTTCTTT.

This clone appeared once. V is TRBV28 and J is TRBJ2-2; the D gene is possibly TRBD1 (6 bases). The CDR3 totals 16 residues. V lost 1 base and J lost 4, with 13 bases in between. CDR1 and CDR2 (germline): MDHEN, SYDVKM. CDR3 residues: CASSLSRDRSTGELFF. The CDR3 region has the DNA TGTGCCAGCAGTTTATCCCGAGACAGGTCCACCGGGGAGCTGTTTTTT. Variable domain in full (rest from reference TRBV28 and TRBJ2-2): DVKVTQSSRYLVKRTGEKVFLECVQDMDHENMFWYRQDPGLGLRLIYFSYDVKMKEKGDIPEGYSVSREKKERFSLILESASTNQTSMYLCASSLSRDRSTGELFFGEGSRLTVL.

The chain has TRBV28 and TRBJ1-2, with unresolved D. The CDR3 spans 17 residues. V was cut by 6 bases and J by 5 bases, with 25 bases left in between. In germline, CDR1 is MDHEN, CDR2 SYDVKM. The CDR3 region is CASRGPGAQREGYGYTF. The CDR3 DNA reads TGTGCCAGCAGAGGACCGGGAGCCCAGCGGGAAGGGTATGGCTACACCTTC.

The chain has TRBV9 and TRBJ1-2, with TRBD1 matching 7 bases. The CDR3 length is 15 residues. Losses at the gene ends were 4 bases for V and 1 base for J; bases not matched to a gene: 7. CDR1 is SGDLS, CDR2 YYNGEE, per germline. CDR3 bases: TGTGCCAGCAGCTTTACAGGGGCGGGTAACTATGGCTACACCTTC. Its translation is CASSFTGAGNYGYTF.

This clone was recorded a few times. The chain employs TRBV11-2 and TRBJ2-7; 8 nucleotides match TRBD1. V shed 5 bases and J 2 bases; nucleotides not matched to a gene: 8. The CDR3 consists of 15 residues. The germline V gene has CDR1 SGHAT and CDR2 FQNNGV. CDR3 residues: CASSLGGTGTYEQYF. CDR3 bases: TGTGCCAGCAGCCTAGGGGGGACAGGAACCTACGAGCAGTACTTC.

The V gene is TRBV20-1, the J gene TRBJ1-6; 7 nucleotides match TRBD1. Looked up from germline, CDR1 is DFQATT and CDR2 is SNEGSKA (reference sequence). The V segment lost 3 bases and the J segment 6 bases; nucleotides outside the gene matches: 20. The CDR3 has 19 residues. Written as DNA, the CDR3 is TGCAGTGCTAGTAGGGGCGCGGGTGGCGGGACAGCGCTTAATTCACCCCTCCACTTT. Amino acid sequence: CSASRGAGGGTALNSPLHF.

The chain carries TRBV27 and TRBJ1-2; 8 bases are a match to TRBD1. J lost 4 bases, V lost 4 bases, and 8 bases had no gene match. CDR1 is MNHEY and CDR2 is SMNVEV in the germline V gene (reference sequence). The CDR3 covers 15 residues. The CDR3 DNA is TGTGCCAGCAGTTGGGACAGGAGGTCCCTCTATGGCTACACCTTC. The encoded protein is CASSWDRRSLYGYTF.

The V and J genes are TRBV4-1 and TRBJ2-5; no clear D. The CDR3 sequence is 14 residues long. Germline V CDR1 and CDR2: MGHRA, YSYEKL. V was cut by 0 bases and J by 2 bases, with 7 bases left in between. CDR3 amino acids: CASSQDLRQETQYF. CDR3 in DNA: TGCGCCAGCAGCCAAGATTTGAGGCAAGAGACCCAGTACTTC.

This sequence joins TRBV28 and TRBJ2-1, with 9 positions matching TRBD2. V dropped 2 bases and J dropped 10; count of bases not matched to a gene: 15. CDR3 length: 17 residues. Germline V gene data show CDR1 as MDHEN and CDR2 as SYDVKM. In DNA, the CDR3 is TGTGCCAGCAGTTTACGACAGGAAAGTTGGCTAGCGGGGGAGCAGTTCTTC. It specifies CASSLRQESWLAGEQFF.

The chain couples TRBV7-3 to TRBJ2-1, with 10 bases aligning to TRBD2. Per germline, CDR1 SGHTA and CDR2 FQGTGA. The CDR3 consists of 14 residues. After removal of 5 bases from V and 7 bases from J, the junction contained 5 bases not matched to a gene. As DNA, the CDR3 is TGTGCCAGCAGCCTAGCGGGAGTGCAAAATGAGCAGTTCTTC. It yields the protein CASSLAGVQNEQFF.

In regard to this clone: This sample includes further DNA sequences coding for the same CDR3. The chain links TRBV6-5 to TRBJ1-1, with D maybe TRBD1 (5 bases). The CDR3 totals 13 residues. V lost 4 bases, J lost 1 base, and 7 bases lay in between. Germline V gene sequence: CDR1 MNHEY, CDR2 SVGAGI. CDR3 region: CASSWGRNTEAFF. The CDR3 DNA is TGTGCCAGCAGTTGGGGCAGGAACACTGAAGCTTTCTTT.

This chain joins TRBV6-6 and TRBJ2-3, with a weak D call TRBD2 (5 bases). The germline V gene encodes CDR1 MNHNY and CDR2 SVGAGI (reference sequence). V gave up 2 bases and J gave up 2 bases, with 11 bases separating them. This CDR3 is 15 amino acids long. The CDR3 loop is CASSYPAELTDTQYF. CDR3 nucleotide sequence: TGTGCCAGCAGTTACCCAGCGGAACTCACAGATACGCAGTATTTT.